The 10 T cell receptor delta chains in this list originate from one sample, sequenced in a study of Vδ1+ human thymocytes. General observations from the study: In the thymus, TRG and TRD repertoires looked highly polyclonal with Gaussian CDR3 lengths.

These TCRs are of unknown antigen specificity. RNA was extracted from the cells and then reverse transcribed. Pooled V-gene forward primers with one constant-region reverse primer generated the CDR3 amplicons by multiplex PCR. TCRdb reanalyzed the multiplex PCR reads using CATT. The data show about 54,000 delta-chain clones, with approximately 15% seen just once and 0.5% to 0.55% held by the top ten. The sequencing sample was made of Vdelta1+ gamma-delta thymocytes from the thymus. This sample's subset: FACS-sorted CD3+ TCRalphabeta- TCRVdelta1+ TCRVdelta2- thymocytes. The receptors come from a boy under two years old who had congenital heart surgery.

The chain has TRDV1 and TRDJ1, with a tentative D call TRDD3 (5 bases). Germline loops: CDR1 TSWWSYY, CDR2 QGS. Between the trimmed V and J ends, which lost 2 bases and 0 bases, there was a span of 22 bases. The CDR3 is 19 amino acids. In DNA form, the CDR3 reads TGTGCTCTTGGGGAAAAGAATAAATCTGGGACCGTTTACACCGATAAACTCATCTTT. Its translation: CALGEKNKSGTVYTDKLIF.

The chain couples TRDV1 to TRDJ1; no firm D call. Germline lookup yields CDR1 TSWWSYY and CDR2 QGS. The CDR3 spans 19 residues. V lost 1 base and J 0 bases, leaving 21 bases between the germline ends. The CDR3 DNA sequence: TGTGCTCTTGGGGAACAAACTACACCGATAAGGGCCAACACCGATAAACTCATCTTT. Amino acid sequence: CALGEQTTPIRANTDKLIF.

This clone was observed a handful of times. The sample has other DNA sequences that encode this CDR3 too. This chain uses TRDV1 with TRDJ1; 8 bases align to TRDD2. V trimming: 1 base; J trimming: 0 bases; junction bases outside the gene matches: 19. The CDR3 is 21 residues long. CDR1 TSWWSYY and CDR2 QGS come from the germline V gene. The CDR3 loop reads CALGEPGYFLHEPAHTDKLIF. In nucleotides, the CDR3 is TGTGCTCTTGGGGAACCTGGATACTTCCTACATGAGCCTGCTCACACCGATAAACTCATCTTT.

The sample holds a few counts of this clone. The chain recombines TRDV1 with TRDJ1, with D perhaps being TRDD2 or TRDD3 (6 bases each). Trimming took 0 bases from V and 2 from J, leaving 22 bases between them. Per the germline V gene, CDR1 is TSWWSYY and CDR2 is QGS. The length of the CDR3 is 19 residues. The CDR3 DNA sequence: TGTGCTCTTGGGGAACTAGGTCCTACGTTCCTGGGGTTTACCGATAAACTCATCTTT. It codes for CALGELGPTFLGFTDKLIF.

This clone was counted a few times. V is TRDV1 and J is TRDJ1, with 7 bases that match TRDD3. CDR3 size: 18 residues. The trim removed 1 base at V and 8 bases at J, leaving 19 bases unmatched. Per the germline V gene, CDR1 is TSWWSYY and CDR2 is QGS. The CDR3, as DNA: TGTGCTCTTGGGGAACCCGAGCCTCCGCTTATACTGGGGCTCAAACTCATCTTT. Protein sequence: CALGEPEPPLILGLKLIF.

The gene calls are TRDV1 and TRDJ1; 10 positions match TRDD3. The CDR3 runs 19 residues. In germline, CDR1 is TSWWSYY, CDR2 QGS. Trimming at V came to 0 bases and at J to 2 bases, leaving 12 bases not matched to a gene. For the CDR3, the DNA is TGTGCTCTTGGGGAACTCCGTACGACTGGGGGATTTTCGACCGATAAACTCATCTTT. It encodes CALGELRTTGGFSTDKLIF.

In its sample, this clone was seen a few times. The J gene is TRDJ1, the V gene TRDV1, with TRDD2 identical over 8 bases. V lost 3 bases to trimming and J lost 8 bases; unmatched junction nucleotides: 20. Germline V lookup: CDR1 TSWWSYY, CDR2 QGS. The CDR3 spans 18 residues. The CDR3 DNA reads as TGTGCTCTTGGGGAGCCACTCTTCCTACGGACTGGTAAAATAAAACTCATCTTT. It translates to CALGEPLFLRTGKIKLIF.

This clone appeared a few times. This chain uses TRDV1 with TRDJ1; 12 nucleotides align to TRDD3. The V gene's germline CDR1 is TSWWSYY and CDR2 QGS. This CDR3 region has 22 residues. J lost 1 base, V lost 2 bases, and 20 bases had no gene match. In nucleotides, the CDR3 is TGTGCTCTTGGGGAAGGTTGTGACCTTCCACTGGGGGATACCTTACCCACCGATAAACTCATCTTT. It codes for CALGEGCDLPLGDTLPTDKLIF.

This clone has a handful of counts. The chain has TRDV1 and TRDJ1; 7 nucleotides line up with TRDD3. CDR3 length: 16 amino acids. With V trimmed by 3 bases and J by 1 base, 8 bases remained unmatched. The germline CDR1 and CDR2 sequences are TSWWSYY and QGS. As DNA, the CDR3 is TGTGCTCTTGGGGAGTCGGGATGGGGGACCACCGATAAACTCATCTTT. This translates into CALGESGWGTTDKLIF.

This clone came up a few times. The chain has TRDV3 and TRDJ1; D is unclear. Trimming cost V 4 bases and J 11 bases, with 14 bases left between them. The germline CDR1 and CDR2 sequences are TVYSNPD and GDNSRS (reference sequence). The CDR3 spans 10 residues. DNA for the CDR3: TGTGCCTCGTCTCCGGGTTGGCTCATCTTT. It translates to CASSPGWLIF.